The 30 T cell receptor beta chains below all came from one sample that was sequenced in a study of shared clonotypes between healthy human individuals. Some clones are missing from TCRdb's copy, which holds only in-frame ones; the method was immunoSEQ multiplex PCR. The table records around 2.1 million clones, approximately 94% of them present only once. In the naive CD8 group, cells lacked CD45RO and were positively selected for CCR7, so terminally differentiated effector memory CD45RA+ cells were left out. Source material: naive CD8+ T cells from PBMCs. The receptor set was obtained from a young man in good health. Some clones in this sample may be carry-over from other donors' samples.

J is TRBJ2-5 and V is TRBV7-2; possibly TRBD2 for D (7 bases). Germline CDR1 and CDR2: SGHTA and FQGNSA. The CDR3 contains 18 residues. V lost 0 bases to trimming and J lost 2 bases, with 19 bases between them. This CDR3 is CASSLAFAGEGVQETQYF. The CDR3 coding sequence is TGTGCCAGCAGCTTAGCGTTTGCCGGGGAGGGGGTTCAAGAGACCCAGTACTTC.

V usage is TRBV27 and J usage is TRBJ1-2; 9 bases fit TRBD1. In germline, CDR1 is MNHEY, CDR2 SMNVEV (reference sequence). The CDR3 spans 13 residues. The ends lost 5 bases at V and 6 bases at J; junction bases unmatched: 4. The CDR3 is CASSPGTGNGYTF. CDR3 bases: TGTGCCAGCAGTCCCGGGACAGGGAATGGCTACACCTTC.

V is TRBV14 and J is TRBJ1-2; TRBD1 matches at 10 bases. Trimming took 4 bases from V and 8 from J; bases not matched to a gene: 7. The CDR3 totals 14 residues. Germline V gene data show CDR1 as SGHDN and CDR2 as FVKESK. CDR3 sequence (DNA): TGTGCCAGCAGCCTCGGGACAGGGGTGAGAGGCTACACCTTC. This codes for CASSLGTGVRGYTF.

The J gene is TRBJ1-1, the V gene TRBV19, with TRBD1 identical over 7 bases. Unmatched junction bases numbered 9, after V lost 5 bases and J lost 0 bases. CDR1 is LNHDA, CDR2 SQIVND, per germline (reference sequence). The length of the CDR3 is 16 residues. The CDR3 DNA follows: TGTGCCAGTAGTCTCGACAGGGAACGCGTGAACACTGAAGCTTTCTTT. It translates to CASSLDRERVNTEAFF.

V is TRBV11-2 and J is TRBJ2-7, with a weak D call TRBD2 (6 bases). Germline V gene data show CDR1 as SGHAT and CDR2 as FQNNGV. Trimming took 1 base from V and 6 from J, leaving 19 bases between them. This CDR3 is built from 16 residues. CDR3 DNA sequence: TGTGCCAGCAGCTTAGGTTGGTGGGAGGAACGGGCCGAGCAGTACTTC. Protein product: CASSLGWWEERAEQYF.

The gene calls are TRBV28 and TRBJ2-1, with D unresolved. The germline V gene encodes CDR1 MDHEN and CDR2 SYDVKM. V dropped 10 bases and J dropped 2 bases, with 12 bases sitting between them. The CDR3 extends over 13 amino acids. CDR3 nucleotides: TGTGCCACCACACTTCAGACCTACAATGAGCAGTTCTTC. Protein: CATTLQTYNEQFF.

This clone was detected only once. The CDR3 bases are TGTGCTAGTGGTTTGCCCCGGCCGAAGGAACGAGGTACGCAGTATTTT. Translated: CASGLPRPKERGTQYF. This chain connects TRBV12-5 to TRBJ2-3; no definite D call. Trimming removed 2 bases at V and 8 bases at J, with 20 bases between. Germline V gives CDR1 LGHNT, CDR2 FRNRAP. This CDR3 region has 16 residues. Full variable domain (remainder filled in from reference TRBV12-5 and TRBJ2-3): DARVTQTPRHKVTEMGQEVTMRCQPILGHNTVFWYRQTMMQGLELLAYFRNRAPLDDSGMPKDRFSAEMPDATLATLKIQPSEPRDSAVYFCASGLPRPKERGTQYFGPGTRLTVL.

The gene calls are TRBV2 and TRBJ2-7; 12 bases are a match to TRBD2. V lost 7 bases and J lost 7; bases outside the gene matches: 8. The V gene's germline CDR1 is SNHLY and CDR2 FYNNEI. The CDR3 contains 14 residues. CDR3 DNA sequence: TGTGCCAGCATCGCTAGCGGGAGGGCCCGGGAGCAGTACTTC. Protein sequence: CASIASGRAREQYF. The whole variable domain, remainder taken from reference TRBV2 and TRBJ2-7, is EPEVTQTPSHQVTQMGQEVILRCVPISNHLYFYWYRQILGQKVEFLVSFYNNEISEKSEIFDDQFSVERPDGSNFTLKIRSTKLEDSAMYFCASIASGRAREQYFGPGTRLTVT.

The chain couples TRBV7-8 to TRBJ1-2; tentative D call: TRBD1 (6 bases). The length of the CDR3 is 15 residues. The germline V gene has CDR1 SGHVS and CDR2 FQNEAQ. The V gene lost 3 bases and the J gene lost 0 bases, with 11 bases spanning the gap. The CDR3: CASSLGGQANYGYTF. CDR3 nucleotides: TGTGCCAGCAGCTTGGGGGGGCAAGCTAACTATGGCTACACCTTC. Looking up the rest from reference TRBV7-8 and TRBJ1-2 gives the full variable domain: GAGVSQSPRYKVAKRGQDVALRCDPISGHVSLFWYQQALGQGPEFLTYFQNEAQLDKSGLPSDRFFAERPEGSVSTLKIQRTQQEDSAVYLCASSLGGQANYGYTFGSGTRLTVV.

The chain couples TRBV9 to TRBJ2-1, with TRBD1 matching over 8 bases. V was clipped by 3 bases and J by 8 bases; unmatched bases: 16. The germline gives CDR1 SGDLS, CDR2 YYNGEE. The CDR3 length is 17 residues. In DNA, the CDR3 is TGTGCCAGCAGCGCGGGATGGGTTCGGACAGGGTGGGATGAGCAGTTCTTC. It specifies CASSAGWVRTGWDEQFF.

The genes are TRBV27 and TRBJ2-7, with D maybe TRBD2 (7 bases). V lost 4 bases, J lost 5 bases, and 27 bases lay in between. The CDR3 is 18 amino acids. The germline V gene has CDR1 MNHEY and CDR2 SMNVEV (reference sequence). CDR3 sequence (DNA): TGTGCCAGCAGTTCACAAGGGCGGGGGCTAGAGTTGGTGGACGAGCAGTACTTC. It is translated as CASSSQGRGLELVDEQYF.

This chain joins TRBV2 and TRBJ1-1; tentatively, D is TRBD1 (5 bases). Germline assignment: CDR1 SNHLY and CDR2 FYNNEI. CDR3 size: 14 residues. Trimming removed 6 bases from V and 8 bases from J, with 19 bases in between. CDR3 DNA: TGTGCCAGCAGCCAGGGAAAGTCTGTAGGAGAAGCTTTCTTT. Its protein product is CASSQGKSVGEAFF.

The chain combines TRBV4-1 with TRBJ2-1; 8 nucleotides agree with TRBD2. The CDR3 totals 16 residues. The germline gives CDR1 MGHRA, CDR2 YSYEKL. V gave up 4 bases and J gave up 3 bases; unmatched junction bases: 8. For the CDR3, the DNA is TGCGCCAGCAGCCGGTCAGGGACTAGTGGCTACAATGAGCAGTTCTTC. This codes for CASSRSGTSGYNEQFF.

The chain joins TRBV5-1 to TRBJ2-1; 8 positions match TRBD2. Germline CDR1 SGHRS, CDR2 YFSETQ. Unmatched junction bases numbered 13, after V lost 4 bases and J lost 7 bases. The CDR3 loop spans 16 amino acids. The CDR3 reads CASSDDSAGVYNEQFF. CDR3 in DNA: TGCGCCAGCAGCGACGACTCAGCGGGGGTATATAATGAGCAGTTCTTC.

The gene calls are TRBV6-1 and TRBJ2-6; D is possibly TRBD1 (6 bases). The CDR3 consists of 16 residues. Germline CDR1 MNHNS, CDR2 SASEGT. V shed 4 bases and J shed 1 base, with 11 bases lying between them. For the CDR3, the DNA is TGTGCCAGCAGTGCACCAACAGGGTCTGGGGCCAACGTCCTGACTTTC. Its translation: CASSAPTGSGANVLTF.

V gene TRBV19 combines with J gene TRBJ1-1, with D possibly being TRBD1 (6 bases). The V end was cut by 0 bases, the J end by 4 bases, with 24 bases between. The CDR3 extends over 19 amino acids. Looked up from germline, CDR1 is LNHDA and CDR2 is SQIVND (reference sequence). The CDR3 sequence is CASSIDLPLRVTGTTEAFF. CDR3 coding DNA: TGTGCCAGTAGTATAGACCTCCCCCTTAGGGTTACAGGGACCACTGAAGCTTTCTTT.

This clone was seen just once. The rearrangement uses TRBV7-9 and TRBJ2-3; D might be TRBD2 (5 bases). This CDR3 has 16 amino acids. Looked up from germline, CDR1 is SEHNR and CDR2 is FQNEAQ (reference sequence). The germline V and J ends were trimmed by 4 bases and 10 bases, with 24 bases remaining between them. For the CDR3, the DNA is TGTGCCAGCAGCTCCGGGTCAGGACCTTGGCGGGCGGCGCAGTATTTT. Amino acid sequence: CASSSGSGPWRAAQYF.

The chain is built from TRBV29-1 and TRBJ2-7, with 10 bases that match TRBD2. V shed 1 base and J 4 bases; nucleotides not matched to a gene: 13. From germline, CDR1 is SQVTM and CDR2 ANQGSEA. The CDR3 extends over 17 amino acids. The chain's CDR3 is CSVEVEREGPLQYEQYF. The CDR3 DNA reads TGCAGCGTTGAAGTTGAGCGGGAGGGCCCCCTCCAGTACGAGCAGTACTTC.

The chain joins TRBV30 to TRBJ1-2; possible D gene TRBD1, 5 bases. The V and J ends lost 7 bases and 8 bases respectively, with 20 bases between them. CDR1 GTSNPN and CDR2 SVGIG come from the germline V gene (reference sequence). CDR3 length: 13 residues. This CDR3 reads CASTGPDGKGYTF. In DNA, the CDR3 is TGTGCCTCCACGGGGCCCGACGGGAAGGGCTACACCTTC.

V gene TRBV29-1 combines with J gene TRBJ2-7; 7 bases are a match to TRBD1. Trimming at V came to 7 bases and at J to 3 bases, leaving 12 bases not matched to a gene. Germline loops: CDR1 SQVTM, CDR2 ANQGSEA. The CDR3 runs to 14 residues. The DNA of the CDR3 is TGCAGCGCCCGGACAGGCAAATCGAACTACGAGCAGTACTTC. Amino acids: CSARTGKSNYEQYF.

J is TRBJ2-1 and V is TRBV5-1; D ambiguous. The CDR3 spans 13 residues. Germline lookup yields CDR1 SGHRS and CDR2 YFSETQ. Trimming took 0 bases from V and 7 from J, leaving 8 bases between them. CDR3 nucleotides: TGCGCCAGCAGCTTGGTAAGGTGGAATGAGCAGTTCTTC. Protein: CASSLVRWNEQFF.

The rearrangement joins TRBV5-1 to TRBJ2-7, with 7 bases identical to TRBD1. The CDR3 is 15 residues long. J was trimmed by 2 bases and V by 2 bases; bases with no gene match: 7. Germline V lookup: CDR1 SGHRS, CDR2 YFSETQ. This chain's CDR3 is CASSFRQGLTYEQYF. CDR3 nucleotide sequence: TGCGCCAGCAGCTTCCGACAGGGTCTCACCTACGAGCAGTACTTC.

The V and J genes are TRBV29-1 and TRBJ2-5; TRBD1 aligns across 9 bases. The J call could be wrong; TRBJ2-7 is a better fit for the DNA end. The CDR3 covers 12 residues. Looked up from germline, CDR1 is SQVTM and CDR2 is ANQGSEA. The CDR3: CSAGTGYYEQYF. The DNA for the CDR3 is TGCAGCGCCGGGACAGGGTACTACGAGCAGTACTTC.

DNA of the CDR3: TGTGCCAGCAGTGAAGGGGGCTTAATGAACACTGAAGCTTTCTTT. Translated: CASSEGGLMNTEAFF. The chain recombines TRBV2 with TRBJ1-1, with D perhaps TRBD1 (5 bases). The V end was cut by 1 base, the J end by 0 bases, with 9 bases between. This CDR3 has 15 amino acids. Germline assignment: CDR1 SNHLY and CDR2 FYNNEI. Complete variable domain (other parts from reference TRBV2 and TRBJ1-1): EPEVTQTPSHQVTQMGQEVILRCVPISNHLYFYWYRQILGQKVEFLVSFYNNEISEKSEIFDDQFSVERPDGSNFTLKIRSTKLEDSAMYFCASSEGGLMNTEAFFGQGTRLTVV.

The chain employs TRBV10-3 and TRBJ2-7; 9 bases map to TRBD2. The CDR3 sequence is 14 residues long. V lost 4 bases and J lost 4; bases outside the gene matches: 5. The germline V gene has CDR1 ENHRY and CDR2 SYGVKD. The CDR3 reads CAISVISGSYEQYF. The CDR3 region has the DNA TGTGCCATCAGTGTCATTAGCGGGAGTTACGAGCAGTACTTC.

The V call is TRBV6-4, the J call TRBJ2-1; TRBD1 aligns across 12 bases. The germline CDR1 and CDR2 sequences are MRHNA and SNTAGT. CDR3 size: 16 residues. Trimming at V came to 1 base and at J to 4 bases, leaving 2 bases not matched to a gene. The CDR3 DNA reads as TGTGCCAGCAGTGACTTGGGACAGGGGGCTTACAATGAGCAGTTCTTC. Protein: CASSDLGQGAYNEQFF.

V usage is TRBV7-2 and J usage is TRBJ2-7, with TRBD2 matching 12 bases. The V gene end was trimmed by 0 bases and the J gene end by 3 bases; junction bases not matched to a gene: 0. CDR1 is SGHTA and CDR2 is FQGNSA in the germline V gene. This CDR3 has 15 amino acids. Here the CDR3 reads CASSLAGLAGYEQYF. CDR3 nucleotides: TGTGCCAGCAGCTTAGCGGGACTAGCGGGCTACGAGCAGTACTTC.

The CDR3 sequence: CASSDSGGRHEQYF. The CDR3 DNA sequence: TGTGCCAGCAGCGATAGCGGGGGCCGTCACGAGCAGTACTTC. This chain connects TRBV9 to TRBJ2-7, with 9 bases identical to TRBD2. The V segment lost 3 bases and the J segment 5 bases; nucleotides outside the gene matches: 6. The germline V gene encodes CDR1 SGDLS and CDR2 YYNGEE. CDR3 length: 14 amino acids.

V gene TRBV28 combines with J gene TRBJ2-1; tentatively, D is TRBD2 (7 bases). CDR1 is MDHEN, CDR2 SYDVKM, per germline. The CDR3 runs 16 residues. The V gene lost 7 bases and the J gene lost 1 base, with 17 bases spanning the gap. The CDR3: CASTLWRGPSYNEQFF. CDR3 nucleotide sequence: TGTGCCAGCACTCTATGGCGGGGGCCATCCTACAATGAGCAGTTCTTC.

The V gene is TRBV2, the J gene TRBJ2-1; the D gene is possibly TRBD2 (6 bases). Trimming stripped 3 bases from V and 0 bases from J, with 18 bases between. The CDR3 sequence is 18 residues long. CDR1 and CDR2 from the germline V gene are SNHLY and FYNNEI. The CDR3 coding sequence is TGTGCCAGCAGTGATAGCGGTCCCTACCTAAGCTCCTACAATGAGCAGTTCTTC. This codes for CASSDSGPYLSSYNEQFF.